The 22 T cell receptor beta chains below all came from one sample that was sequenced in a study of human T cells and chemical hapten exposure. TCRdb reprocessed the RACE reads with MiXCR, giving one entry per CDR3 protein. Altogether about 83,000 distinct CDR3 sequences are present, approximately 8% being singletons, with the ten largest covering 1.5% to 1.9%. Time point noted: patch test 1, 2 weeks after DPC sensitization. The treatment denotes: therapeutic diphenylcyclopropenone sensitization with weekly scalp DPC. The source material was whole blood, sampled in connection with sensitization to the hapten diphenylcyclopropenone (DPC). The receptors originated from a woman in her twenties or thirties with alopecia areata. Some clones in this sample may be carry-over from other donors' samples.

The chain joins TRBV5-8 to TRBJ2-1; D perhaps matches TRBD1 (6 bases). V shed 4 bases and J shed 0 bases, with 20 bases lying between them. The CDR3 totals 18 residues. Germline V gene sequence: CDR1 SGHTS, CDR2 YDEGEE. In DNA form, the CDR3 reads TGTGCCAGCAGCCTCGGCCCAAGACAGGTGAGCTCCTACAATGAGCAGTTCTTC. Residues: CASSLGPRQVSSYNEQFF. The full variable domain, in which reference TRBV5-8 and TRBJ2-1 provide the parts outside the CDR3, is EAGVTQSPTHLIKTRGQQATLRCSPISGHTSVYWYQQALGLGLQFLLWYDEGEERNRGNFPPRFSGRQFPNYSSELNVNALELEDSALYLCASSLGPRQVSSYNEQFFGPGTRLTVL.

The chain has TRBV6-1 and TRBJ1-6, with 7 bases matching TRBD1. The CDR3 extends over 15 amino acids. The junction had 9 bases not matched to a gene; V was cut back by 6 bases and J by 7 bases. The germline V gene has CDR1 MNHNS and CDR2 SASEGT. This CDR3 is CASSATGTVNSPLHF. CDR3 coding DNA: TGTGCCAGCAGCGCCACCGGGACAGTCAATTCACCCCTCCACTTT.

This clonotype has a count of ten or more. The chain's CDR3 is CASSLDGRNQETQYF. Here the CDR3 DNA reads TGCGCCAGCAGCTTGGATGGCAGGAACCAAGAGACCCAGTACTTC. The V gene is TRBV5-1, the J gene TRBJ2-5, with D unresolved. The V and J ends lost 0 bases and 0 bases respectively, with 9 bases between them. The CDR3 is 15 amino acids. Germline V gene lookup returns CDR1 SGHRS and CDR2 YFSETQ.

This clonotype was seen a few times. The chain employs TRBV10-2 and TRBJ1-1, with TRBD1 as a possible D gene (5 bases). Germline CDR1 is WSHSY and CDR2 is SAAADI. The V end lost 8 bases, the J end lost 1 base, and 17 bases lay between the germline ends. There are 15 residues in the CDR3. The CDR3 nucleotides are TGCGCCAGCCGACCGGGGCAGACACCGAACACTGAAGCTTTCTTT. Its protein is CASRPGQTPNTEAFF.

There are many counts of this clonotype. The chain employs TRBV20-1 and TRBJ2-4; no definite D call. V was shortened by 1 base and J by 5 bases, with 12 bases between the two germline ends. Germline V CDR1 and CDR2: DFQATT, SNEGSKA (reference sequence). The length of the CDR3 is 14 residues. CDR3: CSARVQVRENIQYF. Written as DNA, the CDR3 is TGCAGTGCTAGAGTTCAAGTACGAGAAAACATTCAGTACTTC.

The chain couples TRBV29-1 to TRBJ2-3; D is perhaps TRBD2 (7 bases). Germline CDR1 is SQVTM and CDR2 is ANQGSEA. Trimming left V 1 base short and J 6 bases short, with 14 bases between. This CDR3 has 14 amino acids. DNA of the CDR3: TGCAGCGTTGAAGGTGGCGGGGGCGCGGATACGCAGTATTTT. Translating gives CSVEGGGGADTQYF.

This clonotype was seen a handful of times. This chain connects TRBV3-1 to TRBJ2-1; D is perhaps TRBD1 (6 bases). The germline gives CDR1 LGHDT, CDR2 YNNKEL (reference sequence). Trimming cost V 1 base and J 10 bases, with 8 bases left between them. The CDR3 covers 12 residues. The CDR3 loop reads CASSQADREQFF. For the CDR3, the DNA is TGTGCCAGCAGCCAAGCCGACAGGGAGCAGTTCTTC.

This clonotype was seen at least ten times. The V gene is TRBV6-2 or TRBV6-3, the J gene TRBJ2-5; D remains ambiguous. The V gene lost 6 bases and the J gene lost 2 bases, with 7 bases spanning the gap. The CDR3 extends over 12 amino acids. Germline V CDR1 and CDR2: MNHEY, SVGEGT. The CDR3 spells CASSRRQETQYF. The CDR3 DNA follows: TGTGCCAGCAGCCGACGGCAAGAGACCCAGTACTTC.

This clonotype has ten or more counts. The chain joins TRBV29-1 to TRBJ2-3; perhaps TRBD2 as D (5 bases). V was cut by 6 bases and J by 1 base, with 14 bases left in between. The CDR3 sequence is 14 residues long. Germline lookup yields CDR1 SQVTM and CDR2 ANQGSEA. CDR3 DNA sequence: TGCAGCGTCAAACTAGGTTTCGGCACAGATACGCAGTATTTT. It is translated as CSVKLGFGTDTQYF.

This clonotype was counted a few times. Germline and junction disagree at one end, which may indicate a read error. The chain is built from TRBV7-9 and TRBJ1-2; D gene unclear. Per the germline V gene, CDR1 is SEHNR and CDR2 is FQNEAQ (reference sequence). This CDR3 contains 13 residues. CDR3 in DNA: TGTGCCAGCACCCTGGAGGTCAGGCAGGCAGCTTACTTC. Its protein is CASTLEVRQAAYF.

This clonotype occurred a few times. V and J are TRBV5-1 and TRBJ1-2; a possible D gene is TRBD1 (6 bases). CDR3 length: 15 residues. V lost 0 bases, J lost 6 bases, and 15 bases lay in between. The germline V gene encodes CDR1 SGHRS and CDR2 YFSETQ. As DNA, the CDR3 is TGCGCCAGCAGCTTGGTACAGGGAGGTGTGGATGGCTACACCTTC. This sequence encodes CASSLVQGGVDGYTF.

This clonotype was detected many times. This chain uses TRBV7-6 with TRBJ2-5; D is undetermined. Germline CDR1 is SGHVS and CDR2 is FNYEAQ. This CDR3 is 12 amino acids long. V was clipped by 0 bases and J by 2 bases, with 1 base between them. The CDR3 loop reads CASSLAQETQYF. The CDR3 nucleotides are TGTGCCAGCAGCTTAGCTCAAGAGACCCAGTACTTC.

This clonotype appeared many times. The rearrangement uses TRBV23-1 and TRBJ2-3, with 10 bases identical to TRBD2. TRBV23-1 is placed among ORFs of uncertain function. This CDR3 has 17 amino acids. V shed 4 bases and J 5 bases; nucleotides not matched to a gene: 12. The CDR3 DNA reads TGCGCCAGCAGTCCTCGAGGTCTAGCGGGGGTCGGAGATACGCAGTATTTT. Translation gives CASSPRGLAGVGDTQYF.

This clonotype was counted at least ten times. The V call is TRBV20-1, the J call TRBJ2-1; weak D call: TRBD2 (6 bases). Trimming removed 4 bases at V and 5 bases at J, with 21 bases between. CDR3 size: 16 residues. Germline V CDR1 and CDR2: DFQATT, SNEGSKA (reference sequence). The CDR3 DNA is TGCAGTGCTAAGCAACCGACTAGTCGTGTTGACAATGAGCAGTTCTTC. It codes for CSAKQPTSRVDNEQFF.

This clonotype was found many times. CDR3: CASSVQTDYGYTF. The CDR3 DNA sequence: TGCGCCAGCAGCGTGCAGACCGACTATGGCTACACCTTC. The chain links TRBV5-1 to TRBJ1-2; D gene ambiguous. Deletions cut 4 bases from V and 3 bases from J, with 10 bases between. The CDR3 sequence is 13 residues long. The germline V gene has CDR1 SGHRS and CDR2 YFSETQ.

The sample holds many counts of this clonotype. The chain joins TRBV11-2 to TRBJ1-4; D call uncertain. The germline V gene has CDR1 SGHAT and CDR2 FQNNGV. The CDR3 is made up of 15 amino acids. With 4 bases removed from V and 8 bases from J, the gap between germline ends came to 17 bases. The CDR3 coding sequence is TGTGCCAGCAGCTCCCGCCAGGCCATGGGAGAAAAACTGTTTTTT. It specifies CASSSRQAMGEKLFF.

There are many counts of this clonotype. The chain combines TRBV12-3 or TRBV12-4 with TRBJ2-6; D remains ambiguous. This CDR3 is built from 12 residues. V lost 8 bases and J 6 bases, leaving 8 bases between the germline ends. In nucleotides, the CDR3 is TGTGCCAGCTCTGGCGCGGCCAACGTCCTGACTTTC. Protein sequence: CASSGAANVLTF.

This clonotype was found many times. This rearrangement joins TRBV12-3 or TRBV12-4 to TRBJ1-5; D ambiguous. The CDR3 extends over 13 amino acids. V lost 3 bases to trimming and J lost 4 bases, with 7 bases between them. The CDR3 spells CASSFAENQPQHF. CDR3 sequence (DNA): TGTGCCAGCAGTTTCGCAGAGAATCAGCCCCAGCATTTT.

This clonotype showed up just a few times. The chain employs TRBV29-1 and TRBJ1-1, with 7 bases fitting TRBD1. This CDR3 spans 14 amino acids. Germline loops: CDR1 SQVTM, CDR2 ANQGSEA. V lost 7 bases, J lost 11 bases, and 19 bases stayed unmatched. The CDR3 region has the DNA TGCAGCGCTGGACAGGTGCAGGGTAAAGGCTGGGCTTTCTTT. Its protein is CSAGQVQGKGWAFF.

This clonotype was observed a few times. The chain is built from TRBV6-1 and TRBJ1-1, with 9 bases aligning to TRBD1. The CDR3 is 15 amino acids. Germline assignment: CDR1 MNHNS and CDR2 SASEGT. V lost 6 bases, J lost 1 base, and 6 bases stayed unmatched. The CDR3 sequence is CASRGTGYTNTEAFF. CDR3 bases: TGTGCCAGCAGGGGGACAGGGTATACGAACACTGAAGCTTTCTTT.

This clonotype was detected many times. The chain recombines TRBV5-1 with TRBJ1-4, with TRBD1 matching 9 bases. Per germline, CDR1 SGHRS and CDR2 YFSETQ. After removal of 1 base from V and 8 bases from J, the junction contained 9 bases not matched to a gene. The CDR3 totals 16 residues. The DNA for the CDR3 is TGCGCCAGCAGCTTGCGCCGCTGGGGACAGGGCGAAAAACTGTTTTTT. Translating it yields CASSLRRWGQGEKLFF.

This clonotype has just a few counts. One end of the junction varies from germline; a read error may be responsible. The chain links TRBV7-7 to TRBJ2-3, with D perhaps TRBD1 or TRBD2 (5 bases each). CDR1 SSHAT and CDR2 FNYEAQ come from the germline V gene (reference sequence). The CDR3 has 13 residues. CDR3 in amino acids: CASSLATRETQYF. CDR3 DNA sequence: TGTGCTAGCAGCTTAGCGACCAGGGAGACGCAGTATTTT.